The TCR beta chain under discussion was sequenced for a study of shared clonotypes between healthy human individuals. The study's findings and limits: Generation probabilities of non-shared clonotypes were lower (relative to those shared by all four donors).

In regard to this clone: Its antigen is unidentified.

Using around 200 ng DNA, roughly 33,000 T cell genomes, the sorted-subset replicate PCRs were run. TCRdb's table, derived via immunoSEQ multiplex PCR, lists solely in-frame clones and lacks some. Of over 850,000 clones in the sample, approximately 80% were seen once. Donors had no recently reported acute infections or vaccinations and were HIV-negative. The split of CD4+ cells yielded CD45RA+ naive and CD45RA-negative memory subsets. In germline, CDR1 is SEHNR, CDR2 FQNEAQ (reference sequence). This CDR3 comprises 15 residues. V dropped 5 bases and J dropped 1; count of bases not matched to a gene: 5.

This TCR derives from a man aged 18-30 years in good health. Some clones in this sample may be carry-over from other donors' samples. Input material: memory CD4+ T cells from PBMCs. Specified subset: CD45RA-negative fraction. J is TRBJ1-2 and V is TRBV7-9, with 9 bases aligning to TRBD1. The CDR3 sequence is CASSVGQGHNYGYTF. CDR3 nucleotides: TGTGCCAGCAGCGTGGGACAGGGACATAACTATGGCTACACCTTC.